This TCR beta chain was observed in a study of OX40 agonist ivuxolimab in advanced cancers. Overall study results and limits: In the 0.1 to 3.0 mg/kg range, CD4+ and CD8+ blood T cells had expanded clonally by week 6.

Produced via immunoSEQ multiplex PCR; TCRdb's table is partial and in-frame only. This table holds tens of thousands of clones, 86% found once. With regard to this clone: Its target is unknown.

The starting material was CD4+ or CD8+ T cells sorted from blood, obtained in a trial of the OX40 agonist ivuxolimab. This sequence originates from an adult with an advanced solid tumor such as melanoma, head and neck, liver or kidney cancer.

The CDR3 protein is CASSEVTSGYEQYF. The CDR3 DNA follows: TGTGCCAGCAGTGAAGTTACTAGCGGTTACGAGCAGTACTTC. The rearrangement joins TRBV6-1 to TRBJ2-7, with 8 positions matching TRBD2. There are 14 residues in the CDR3. The V gene's germline CDR1 is MNHNS and CDR2 SASEGT. V shed 1 base and J 4 bases; nucleotides not matched to a gene: 3.